These T cell receptor beta chains were read from a single sample in a study of T cell responses to AZD1222 COVID-19 vaccine. The protocol was immunoSEQ multiplex PCR, while the TCRdb copy is restricted to in-frame clones and leaves out a portion. The sample holds approximately 270,000 clones, approximately 94% seen once. The source was peripheral blood, collected 28 days after the second AZD1222 dose. These receptors were taken from an adult who received the AZD1222 COVID-19 vaccine. CDR3s include the opening cysteine and the closing phenylalanine or tryptophan. A D gene is named only where the DNA matches it firmly. Expanded clones are given a class, and other clones once, few, many or no size at all.

cdr3_nt,cdr3_aa,clone_size,d_call,v_call,j_call
TGCGCCAGCAGCTGGGGACAGGGGGCTGCAGAGCAGTACTTC,CASSWGQGAAEQYF,few,TRBD1,TRBV5-1,TRBJ2-7
TGTGCCAGTAGTAGGGCAGCCTATGGCTACACCTTC,CASSRAAYGYTF,-,-,TRBV19,TRBJ1-2
TGCGCCAGCAGCTCGACAGGGCGGGACTATGGCTACACCTTC,CASSSTGRDYGYTF,-,TRBD1,TRBV5-1,TRBJ1-2
TGTGCCAGCAGCTTACAGGGGTCCAGCACCGGGGAGCTGTTTTTT,CASSLQGSSTGELFF,-,-,TRBV7-6,TRBJ2-2
TGTGCCAGCAGTCACGACAGGGGCCGCGGCAATAGTCAGCCCCAGCATTTT,CASSHDRGRGNSQPQHF,-,TRBD1,TRBV28,TRBJ1-5
TGTGCCAGCAGCTTCGGCTCCGGGACAGGGTACGAGACCCAGTACTTC,CASSFGSGTGYETQYF,-,TRBD1,TRBV7-3,TRBJ2-5
TGCAGCGTGGGACTAGTAACCGGGGAGCTGTTTTTT,CSVGLVTGELFF,-,TRBD2,TRBV29-1,TRBJ2-2
TGTGCCAGTAGTTCCCACAGGCTGCTGAACACTGAAGCTTTCTTT,CASSSHRLLNTEAFF,-,-,TRBV19,TRBJ1-1
TGTGCCAGCAGTTTATCGGGCCAAGAGACCCAGTACTTC,CASSLSGQETQYF,-,-,TRBV27,TRBJ2-5
TGTGCCACCAGTGAACACACTAGGACGGGATTCTCTAACTACGAGCAGTACTTC,CATSEHTRTGFSNYEQYF,few,-,TRBV24-1,TRBJ2-7
TGTGCCATCAGTGATCCTGTTCAGCAGGGGACTGAAGCTTTCTTT,CAISDPVQQGTEAFF,-,-,TRBV10-3,TRBJ1-1
TGCGCCAGCAGCCCCACCGGGACAGACTCCTACGAGCAGTACTTC,CASSPTGTDSYEQYF,-,TRBD1,TRBV4-1,TRBJ2-7
TGTGCCACCTCTAGCGGGAGCTACAATGAGCAGTTCTTC,CATSSGSYNEQFF,-,TRBD2,TRBV11-2,TRBJ2-1
TGTGCCAGCGTCCGGGGGGACACTGAAGCTTTCTTT,CASVRGDTEAFF,-,-,TRBV13,TRBJ1-1
TGTGCCAGCAGTTATCATCAGTACTCCTACGAGCAGTACTTC,CASSYHQYSYEQYF,-,-,TRBV6-5,TRBJ2-7
TGCGCCAGCAGCCATACCGAAACTTACAATGAGCAGTTCTTC,CASSHTETYNEQFF,-,-,TRBV5-1,TRBJ2-1
TGTGCCAGCAGTCCAGGTCCCGGGACAGGGAACACTGAAGCTTTCTTT,CASSPGPGTGNTEAFF,-,TRBD1,TRBV28,TRBJ1-1
TGTGCCAGCAGCGCGGGACTATTCACAGATACGCAGTATTTT,CASSAGLFTDTQYF,-,TRBD2,TRBV6-5,TRBJ2-3
TGCGCCAGCAGCTTGGGGCGAACCTATGGCTACACCTTC,CASSLGRTYGYTF,-,-,TRBV5-1,TRBJ1-2
TGTGCCAGCAGCTTTACAGTGAACACTGAAGCTTTCTTT,CASSFTVNTEAFF,-,-,TRBV5-6,TRBJ1-1
TGTGCCAGCCGATCGGGACAGGGCTACGAGCAGTACTTC,CASRSGQGYEQYF,-,TRBD1,TRBV18,TRBJ2-7
TGTGCCAGCAGCTCCCAGGGGGTTTTCGGCACTGAAGCTTTCTTT,CASSSQGVFGTEAFF,-,TRBD1,TRBV7-9,TRBJ1-1
TGTGCCAGCCTCCGGGACAGGGGGCATGAGCAGTTCTTC,CASLRDRGHEQFF,-,TRBD1,TRBV2,TRBJ2-1
TGTGCCAGCTCATCCACTAGCGGGGGCTACAATGAGCAGTTCTTC,CASSSTSGGYNEQFF,-,TRBD2,TRBV18,TRBJ2-1
TGTGCCAGCAGCCAACAGGGGGGGACTGAAGCTTTCTTT,CASSQQGGTEAFF,-,TRBD1,TRBV7-9,TRBJ1-1
TGTGCCAGCAGCCAGAGGAAGGGAACGGGCCAAGAGACCCAGTACTTC,CASSQRKGTGQETQYF,-,-,TRBV14,TRBJ2-5
TGTGCCAGCAGCCCCCCAACGAGCGGGGGAGTAACCGGGGAGCTGTTTTTT,CASSPPTSGGVTGELFF,-,TRBD2,TRBV7-2,TRBJ2-2
TGTGCCAGCAGCTTATTAAGCTATGGCTACACCTTC,CASSLLSYGYTF,once,-,TRBV11-2,TRBJ1-2
TGTGCCAGCAGCGCAAGCAGGGTTGCCACTAATGAAAAACTGTTTTTT,CASSASRVATNEKLFF,-,-,TRBV5-5,TRBJ1-4
TGTGCCAGCCGGGGGTCAGGGCAGCCCCAGCATTTT,CASRGSGQPQHF,-,-,TRBV2,TRBJ1-5
TGTGCCAGCAGCTTAGGGCGAAATGAAAAACTGTTTTTT,CASSLGRNEKLFF,once,-,TRBV7-9,TRBJ1-4
TGTGCCTGGAGTGCGGCAGTTCCTCAGCCCCAGCATTTT,CAWSAAVPQPQHF,-,-,TRBV30,TRBJ1-5
TGTGCCAGCAGCCAAGAAGTCCAGGGGGCGGCAAGTGAGCAGTTCTTC,CASSQEVQGAASEQFF,-,TRBD1,TRBV4-2,TRBJ2-1
TGTGCCAGTACCCTGGGAGGCAGCTCCTACAATGAGCAGTTCTTC,CASTLGGSSYNEQFF,-,-,TRBV19,TRBJ2-1
TGTGCCAGCAGCCTGAGCACTACGAACACTGAAGCTTTCTTT,CASSLSTTNTEAFF,-,-,TRBV3-1/TRBV3-2,TRBJ1-1
TGTGCCAGCAGTTTTCCGGGGGGCTATGGCTACACCTTC,CASSFPGGYGYTF,-,-,TRBV28,TRBJ1-2
TGTGCCAGCAGCATCCGGGACAGGGGCTACAATGAGCAGTTCTTC,CASSIRDRGYNEQFF,-,TRBD1,TRBV9,TRBJ2-1
TGTGCCAGCGGGGATGAGACCCAGTACTTC,CASGDETQYF,-,-,TRBV2,TRBJ2-5
TGTGCCATCAGTGACAGGGGCACTGAAGCTTTCTTT,CAISDRGTEAFF,once,-,TRBV10-3,TRBJ1-1
TGCAGTGCTCTGAACAAAAATGAGCAGTTCTTC,CSALNKNEQFF,-,-,TRBV20-1,TRBJ2-1
TGTGCCAGCAGCCCATCCTCGGGTCGGACAGGGATGAACACTGAAGCTTTCTTT,CASSPSSGRTGMNTEAFF,-,TRBD1,TRBV5-4,TRBJ1-1
TGTGCCAGCAGCCGGGACGGAAATTCACCCCTCCACTTT,CASSRDGNSPLHF,-,-,TRBV2,TRBJ1-6
TGTGCCAGCAGTTTAGTAGATGACGAGCAGTACTTC,CASSLVDDEQYF,-,-,TRBV6-6,TRBJ2-7
TGTGCCAGCAGTTCCGGACTAAAAACTTACAATGAGCAGTTCTTC,CASSSGLKTYNEQFF,-,-,TRBV27,TRBJ2-1
TGTGCCAGCTCCTCGGGCAGGAACACTGAAGCTTTCTTT,CASSSGRNTEAFF,once,-,TRBV18,TRBJ1-1
TGTGCCAGCATGCAGGAACCCGGGGTGGAGACCCAGTACTTC,CASMQEPGVETQYF,-,-,TRBV2,TRBJ2-5
TGTGCCAGCAGCCAAGACCTACAGATGGACGAGCAGTACTTC,CASSQDLQMDEQYF,-,-,TRBV7-9,TRBJ2-7
TGTGCCAGCAGCTTAGGGACCACTAATGAGCAGTTCTTC,CASSLGTTNEQFF,-,-,TRBV7-7,TRBJ2-1
TGTGCCAGCAGCCCATCGACAGGGCTCTTCGGAAACACCATATATTTT,CASSPSTGLFGNTIYF,-,TRBD1,TRBV3-1/TRBV3-2,TRBJ1-3
TGCGCCAGCAGCTTCGATCCCCCGGGGGCAGGGATCTACGAGCAGTACTTC,CASSFDPPGAGIYEQYF,-,-,TRBV5-1,TRBJ2-7
TGTGCCAGCAGTTCTACGGACAGGGCAGCTGAAGCTTTCTTT,CASSSTDRAAEAFF,-,TRBD1,TRBV7-8,TRBJ1-1
TGTGCCAGCAGCCGAATGGGGGGGCGGAAGAATGAGCAGTTCTTC,CASSRMGGRKNEQFF,once,-,TRBV11-2,TRBJ2-1
TGTGCCACCGGGACACGGTATGGCTACACCTTC,CATGTRYGYTF,-,-,TRBV6-5,TRBJ1-2
TGTGCCAGCATTGGACGGTTGAACACTGAAGCTTTCTTT,CASIGRLNTEAFF,once,-,TRBV2,TRBJ1-1
TGCGCCAGCAGTTTGGCGGCTAGCACAGATACGCAGTATTTT,CASSLAASTDTQYF,-,-,TRBV5-1,TRBJ2-3